Listed below are T cell receptor beta chains from one sample, sequenced in a study of glioma-infiltrating T cells after dendritic cell vaccination. TCRdb's copy holds only in-frame clones and misses some; the assay was immunoSEQ multiplex PCR. The sample yields 85,000 to 110,000 clones, roughly 76% seen once. The specimen was blood, collected before dendritic cell vaccination. These receptors were collected from a human donor with glioblastoma. CDR3s include the opening cysteine and the closing phenylalanine or tryptophan. The D gene is left open where the match is weak. Clone sizes are given selectively: once, few, many, or a class where the clone is expanded.

DNA	CDR3	J	size	V	D
TGCGCCAGCAGCCAGGCGGGACAGAGGAACACTGAAGCTTTCTTT	CASSQAGQRNTEAFF	TRBJ1-1	-	TRBV4-1	TRBD1
TGTGCCAGCAGCTTGGTACTAGCGGGGCCTCGAGGAGATACGCAGTATTTT	CASSLVLAGPRGDTQYF	TRBJ2-3	-	TRBV5-6	TRBD2
TGTGCCAGCAGCCCTCAACTCCGGACACCCTCCACAGATACGCAGTATTTT	CASSPQLRTPSTDTQYF	TRBJ2-3	-	TRBV7-9	-
TGTGCCAGTACCTCCGGGGTTGCCTATGGCTACACCTTC	CASTSGVAYGYTF	TRBJ1-2	-	TRBV19	-
TGTGCCAGCAGCCAATTCGCAGAAGAGACCCAGTACTTC	CASSQFAEETQYF	TRBJ2-5	-	TRBV4-2	-
TGTGCCAGTAGTATAGGAGGGGGCAAACCTAACTATGGCTACACCTTC	CASSIGGGKPNYGYTF	TRBJ1-2	-	TRBV19	TRBD1
TGTGCCAGCAGCCGTGACAGGGGGCCTGGAAACACCATATATTTT	CASSRDRGPGNTIYF	TRBJ1-3	once	TRBV7-6	TRBD1
TGTGCCAGCCTCACCGGGGACAGCCGATCTGAAGCTTTCTTT	CASLTGDSRSEAFF	TRBJ1-1	-	TRBV6-5	TRBD1
TGTGCCAGCAGCCGAGGGGGAGATACGCAGTATTTT	CASSRGGDTQYF	TRBJ2-3	-	TRBV9	-
TGCGCCAGCAGTGAGTCCCGCGGGGGAGGAAAACTGTTTTTT	CASSESRGGGKLFF	TRBJ1-4	-	TRBV10-1	-
TGTGCCAGTAGTATCAACAGGGGTAGCAATCAGCCCCAGCATTTT	CASSINRGSNQPQHF	TRBJ1-5	-	TRBV19	TRBD1
TGTGCCAGCAGCTCTTTTTATGGCTACACCTTC	CASSSFYGYTF	TRBJ1-2	-	TRBV11-3	-
TGCGCCAGCAGTCAAACAGGGGCCCACGTGAGAGATACGCAGTATTTT	CASSQTGAHVRDTQYF	TRBJ2-3	few	TRBV23-1	TRBD1
TGCGCCAGCAGCCAAGATGTAATACAGCCCCAGCATTTT	CASSQDVIQPQHF	TRBJ1-5	-	TRBV4-3	-
TGCGCCAGCAGCTTGGACGCCAGGGGGCCGGCTAATGAAAAACTGTTTTTT	CASSLDARGPANEKLFF	TRBJ1-4	-	TRBV5-1	TRBD1
TGTGCCAGCAGCAAGGGAACAGGGGGTTACAATCAGCCCCAGCATTTT	CASSKGTGGYNQPQHF	TRBJ1-5	-	TRBV5-6	TRBD1
TGTGCCAGCAGCCCGGGACAGTTGGTTGGCTACACCTTC	CASSPGQLVGYTF	TRBJ1-2	-	TRBV5-6	TRBD1
TGCGCCAGCAGCCAAACAGCTAACTATGGCTACACCTTC	CASSQTANYGYTF	TRBJ1-2	-	TRBV4-1	-
TGTACCAGTAGTATTGCTAGCGGCTCCTACGAGCAGTACTTC	CTSSIASGSYEQYF	TRBJ2-7	once	TRBV19	TRBD2
TGTGCCTGGAGTGCCGACTCCGTCTCCGAGCAGTACTTC	CAWSADSVSEQYF	TRBJ2-7	-	TRBV30	-
TGTGCCGGGCAAATCGAGAACACTGAAGCTTTCTTT	CAGQIENTEAFF	TRBJ1-1	-	TRBV30	-
TGTGCCAGCAGCTTGACAGGGCTCACTGAAGCTTTCTTT	CASSLTGLTEAFF	TRBJ1-1	-	TRBV7-2	TRBD1
TGTGCCAGCAGCCCATTTAACACTGAAGCTTTCTTT	CASSPFNTEAFF	TRBJ1-1	-	TRBV11-2	-
TGTGCCAGCAGCCGCACCGTTAGGAACACTGAAGCTTTCTTT	CASSRTVRNTEAFF	TRBJ1-1	-	TRBV6-6	-
TGTGCCAGCAGTCCACGAGCTGAGTATGGCTACACCTTC	CASSPRAEYGYTF	TRBJ1-2	-	TRBV6-6	-
TGTGCCAGCAGTTTAGATCCCAGGGTTATTGGCTACACCTTC	CASSLDPRVIGYTF	TRBJ1-2	-	TRBV28	-
TGTGCCAGCAGTTTATCCCCGTTGACAGGGTTTCGGTATGGCTACACCTTC	CASSLSPLTGFRYGYTF	TRBJ1-2	-	TRBV28	TRBD1
TGTGCCAGTAGGAACTTTGGGGCCAACGTCCTGACTTTC	CASRNFGANVLTF	TRBJ2-6	-	TRBV19	-
TGTGCCAGCAGTTCTCGACAGGGGGCTTTTGAAAAACTGTTTTTT	CASSSRQGAFEKLFF	TRBJ1-4	-	TRBV2	TRBD1
TGTGCCAGCAGTTACTCGGACAGGGGGGTCACAGATACGCAGTATTTT	CASSYSDRGVTDTQYF	TRBJ2-3	once	TRBV6-5	TRBD1
TGTGCCAGCAGCTTATTTCGGGGTCCCGAATGGGAGCAGTTCTTC	CASSLFRGPEWEQFF	TRBJ2-1	-	TRBV7-8	-
TGCGCCAGCAGCATCGGACTAGCGGGGGGGGATGAGCAGTTCTTC	CASSIGLAGGDEQFF	TRBJ2-1	-	TRBV5-1	TRBD2
TGTGCCAGCTCACCGGGACAGGGTATCTCCGGGGAGCTGTTTTTT	CASSPGQGISGELFF	TRBJ2-2	-	TRBV18	TRBD1
TGTGCCAGCAGCCCACCCCTCCAGCGGGGGTCCGACGAGCAGTACTTC	CASSPPLQRGSDEQYF	TRBJ2-7	-	TRBV7-2	TRBD2
TGCGCCAGCAGCCAAGTAATCCGGGACACTGAAGCTTTCTTT	CASSQVIRDTEAFF	TRBJ1-1	few	TRBV4-1	-
TGTGCCAGCAGTTCGTCTGACGGGGGCTATGGCTACACCTTC	CASSSSDGGYGYTF	TRBJ1-2	-	TRBV7-9	-
TGCGCCAGCAGTAAGAGCGAAAATGAAAAACTGTTTTTT	CASSKSENEKLFF	TRBJ1-4	-	TRBV5-1	-
TGCAGCGTTGAAGATCACAGGTCCGACGAGCAGTACTTC	CSVEDHRSDEQYF	TRBJ2-7	-	TRBV29-1	-
TGCGCCAGCAGCTACACCGGTGGTAGCGGGGGATTCGGCGAGCAGTACTTC	CASSYTGGSGGFGEQYF	TRBJ2-7	-	TRBV5-1	TRBD2
TGCGCCAGCAGCCAAGTTCTCAGGGGATTGGTCTATGGCTACACCTTC	CASSQVLRGLVYGYTF	TRBJ1-2	few	TRBV4-3	-
TGCGCCAGCCCGAAACCGGCCGGGGGGCGTTCACCCCTCCACTTT	CASPKPAGGRSPLHF	TRBJ1-6	-	TRBV23-1	-
TGTGCCAGCAGTTACCTACTCTCTGGGGCCAACGTCCTGACTTTC	CASSYLLSGANVLTF	TRBJ2-6	-	TRBV6-5	-
TGCGCCAGCAGCTCGGCCTCCGGGACAGTTTACACAGATACGCAGTATTTT	CASSSASGTVYTDTQYF	TRBJ2-3	-	TRBV5-1	TRBD1
TGTGCCAGCAGCGTACGGGCCGGTACAGGGGACGAGCAGTACTTC	CASSVRAGTGDEQYF	TRBJ2-7	few	TRBV9	TRBD1
TGTGCCAGCGGCGCCGGGGGGAGCTCCTACAATGAGCAGTTCTTC	CASGAGGSSYNEQFF	TRBJ2-1	-	TRBV7-9	TRBD2
TGTGCCAGCAGTTCCCACTCCGCGGACAGGGGGGCTGAAGCTTTCTTT	CASSSHSADRGAEAFF	TRBJ1-1	-	TRBV6-5	TRBD1